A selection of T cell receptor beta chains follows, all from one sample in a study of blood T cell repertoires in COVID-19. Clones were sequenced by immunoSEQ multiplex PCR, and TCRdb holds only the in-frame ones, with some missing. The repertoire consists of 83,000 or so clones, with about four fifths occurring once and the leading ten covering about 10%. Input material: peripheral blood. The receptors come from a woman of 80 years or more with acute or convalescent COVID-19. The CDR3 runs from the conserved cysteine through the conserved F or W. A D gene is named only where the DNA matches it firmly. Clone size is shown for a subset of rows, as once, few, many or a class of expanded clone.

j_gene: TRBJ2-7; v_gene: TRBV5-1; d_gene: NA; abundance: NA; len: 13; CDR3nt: TGCGCCAGCAGTCCGGGGGAGGTCCACGAGCAGTACTTC; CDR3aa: CASSPGEVHEQYF
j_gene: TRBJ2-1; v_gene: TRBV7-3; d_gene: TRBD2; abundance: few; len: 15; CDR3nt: TGTGCCAGCAGCCCTTGGACTAGCGGGGTGTCTGAGCAGTTCTTC; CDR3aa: CASSPWTSGVSEQFF
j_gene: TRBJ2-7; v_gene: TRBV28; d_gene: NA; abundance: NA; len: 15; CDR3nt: TGTGCCAGCAGTTTTCGGGACACCCGGACCTACGAGCAGTACTTC; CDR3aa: CASSFRDTRTYEQYF
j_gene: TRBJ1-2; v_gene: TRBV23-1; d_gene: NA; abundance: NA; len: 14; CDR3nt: TGCGCCAGCAGTCAAGAACCGTTAGACTATGGCTACACCTTC; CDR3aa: CASSQEPLDYGYTF
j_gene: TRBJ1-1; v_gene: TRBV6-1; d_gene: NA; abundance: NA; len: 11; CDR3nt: TGTGCCAGCAGTGATTCCGTCCGAGCTTTCTTT; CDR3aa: CASSDSVRAFF
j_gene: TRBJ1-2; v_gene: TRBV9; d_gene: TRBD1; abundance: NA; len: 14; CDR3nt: TGTGCCAGCAGCTACCGGACAGGGGGTTATGGCTACACCTTC; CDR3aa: CASSYRTGGYGYTF
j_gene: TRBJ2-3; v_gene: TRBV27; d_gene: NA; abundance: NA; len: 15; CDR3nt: TGTGCCAGCAGTTTTAAACTCCCCCCTATTTATACGCAGTATTTT; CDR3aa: CASSFKLPPIYTQYF
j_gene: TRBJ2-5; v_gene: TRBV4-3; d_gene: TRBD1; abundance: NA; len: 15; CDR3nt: TGCGCCAGCAGCCTACAGGGACAGGGAGGCGAGACCCAGTACTTC; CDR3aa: CASSLQGQGGETQYF
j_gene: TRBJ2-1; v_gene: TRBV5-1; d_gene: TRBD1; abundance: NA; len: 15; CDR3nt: TGCGCCAGCAGCTTGGGTACGGGACAGGGCAATGAGCAGTTCTTC; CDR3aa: CASSLGTGQGNEQFF
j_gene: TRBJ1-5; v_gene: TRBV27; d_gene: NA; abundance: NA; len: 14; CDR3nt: TGTGCCAGCAGTTACAGGGTTGGCAATCAGCCCCAGCATTTT; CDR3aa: CASSYRVGNQPQHF
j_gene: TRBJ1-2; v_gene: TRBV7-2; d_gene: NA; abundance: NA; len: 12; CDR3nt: TGTGCCAGCAGCCCGGACAGCCCGGGCTACACCTTC; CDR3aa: CASSPDSPGYTF
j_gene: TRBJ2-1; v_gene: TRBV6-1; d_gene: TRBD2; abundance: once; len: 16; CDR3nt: TGTGCCAGCAGTGCCCGGACTAGCGGAGCATACAATGAGCAGTTCTTC; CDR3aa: CASSARTSGAYNEQFF
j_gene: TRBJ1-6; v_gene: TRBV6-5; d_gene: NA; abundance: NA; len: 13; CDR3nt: TGTGCCAGCAGCGAGCGGGGTAATTCACCCCTCCACTTT; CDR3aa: CASSERGNSPLHF
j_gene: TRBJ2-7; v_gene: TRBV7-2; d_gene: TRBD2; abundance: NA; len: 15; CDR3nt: TGTGCCAGCAGCTTCCGAGCGGGGGCGACATACGAGCAGTACTTC; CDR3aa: CASSFRAGATYEQYF
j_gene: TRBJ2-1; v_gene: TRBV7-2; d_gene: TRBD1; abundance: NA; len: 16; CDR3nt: TGTGCCAGCAGCCGCTCCATCGGGACAGGGGAAAATGAGCAGTTCTTC; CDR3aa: CASSRSIGTGENEQFF
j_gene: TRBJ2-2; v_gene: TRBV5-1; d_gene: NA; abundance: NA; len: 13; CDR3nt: TGCGCCAGCATGGGACAGAACACCGGGGAGCTGTTTTTT; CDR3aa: CASMGQNTGELFF
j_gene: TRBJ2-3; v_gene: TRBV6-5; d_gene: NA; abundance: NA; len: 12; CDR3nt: TGTGCCAGCAGTCGCGGCACAGATACGCAGTATTTT; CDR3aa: CASSRGTDTQYF
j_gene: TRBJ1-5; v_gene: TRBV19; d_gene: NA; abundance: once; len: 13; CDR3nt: TGTGCCAGTAGTATAGCAGGGCGGCAGCCCCAGCATTTT; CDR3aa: CASSIAGRQPQHF
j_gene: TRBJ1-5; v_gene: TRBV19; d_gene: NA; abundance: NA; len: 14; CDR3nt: TGTGCCAGTCAGGCGGGACCCTCACTCGGGCCCCAGCATTTT; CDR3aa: CASQAGPSLGPQHF
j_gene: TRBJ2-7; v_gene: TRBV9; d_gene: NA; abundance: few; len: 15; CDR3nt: TGTGCCAGCAGCCCCGGTCTTCGGGAATCCTACGAGCAGTACTTC; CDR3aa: CASSPGLRESYEQYF
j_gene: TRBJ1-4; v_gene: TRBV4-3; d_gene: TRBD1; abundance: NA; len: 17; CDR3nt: TGCGCCAGCAGCCAAGATCTCCGGGACAGCTTGGGGGAAAAACTGTTTTTT; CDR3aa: CASSQDLRDSLGEKLFF
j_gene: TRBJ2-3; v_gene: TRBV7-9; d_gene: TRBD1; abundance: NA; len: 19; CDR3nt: TGTGCCAGCAGCTTAGGATTGTGGCGGCAGGGGGTTGGAACAGATACGCAGTATTTT; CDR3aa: CASSLGLWRQGVGTDTQYF
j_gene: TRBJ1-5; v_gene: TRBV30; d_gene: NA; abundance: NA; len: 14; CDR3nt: TGTGCCTGGAGCTATGGACAGTCCAATCAGCCCCAGCATTTT; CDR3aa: CAWSYGQSNQPQHF
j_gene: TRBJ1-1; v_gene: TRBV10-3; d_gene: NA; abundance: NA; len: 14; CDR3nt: TGTGCCTCCCACCGGACAGTCTTTAACACTGAAGCTTTCTTT; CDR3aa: CASHRTVFNTEAFF
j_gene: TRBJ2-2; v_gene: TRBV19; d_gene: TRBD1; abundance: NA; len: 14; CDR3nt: TGTGCCAGCCGGGACAGACCAGACACCGGGGAGCTGTTTTTT; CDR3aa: CASRDRPDTGELFF
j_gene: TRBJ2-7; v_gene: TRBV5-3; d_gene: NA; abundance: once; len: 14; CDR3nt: TGTGCCAGAAGCCCGGGGAGCGGCTCCTACGAGCAGTACTTC; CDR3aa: CARSPGSGSYEQYF
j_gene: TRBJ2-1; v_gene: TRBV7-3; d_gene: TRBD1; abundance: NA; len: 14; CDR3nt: TGTGCCAGCAGCTCAGGGGGATCCCGCGATGAGCAGTTCTTC; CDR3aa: CASSSGGSRDEQFF
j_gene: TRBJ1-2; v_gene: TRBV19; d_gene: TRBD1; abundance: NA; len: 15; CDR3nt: TGTGCCAGTAGCCCACAGGGGGTTACCGTCTATGGCTACACCTTC; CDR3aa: CASSPQGVTVYGYTF
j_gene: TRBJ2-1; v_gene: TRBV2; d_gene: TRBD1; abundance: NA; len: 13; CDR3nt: TGTGCCAGCGTCCGGGACAGGGGGTATGAGCAGTTCTTC; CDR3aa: CASVRDRGYEQFF
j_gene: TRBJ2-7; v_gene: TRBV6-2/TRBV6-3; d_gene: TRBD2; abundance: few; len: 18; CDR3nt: TGTGCCAGCAGTTCCACGGGCGATCTGACTAGCGGCCGCTACGAGCAGTACTTC; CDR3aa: CASSSTGDLTSGRYEQYF
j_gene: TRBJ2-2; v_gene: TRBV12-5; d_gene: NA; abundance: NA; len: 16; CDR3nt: TGTGCTAGTGCCCAAGGAGCTAACATAAACACCGGGGAGCTGTTTTTT; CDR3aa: CASAQGANINTGELFF
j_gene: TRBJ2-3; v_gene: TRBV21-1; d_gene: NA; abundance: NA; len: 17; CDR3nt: TGTGCCAGCAGCAACTCCCGGACTAGCGGGAGCACAGATACGCAGTATTTT; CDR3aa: CASSNSRTSGSTDTQYF
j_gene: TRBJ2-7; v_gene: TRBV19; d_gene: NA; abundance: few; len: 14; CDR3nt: TGTGCCAGTAGGGAACACAGTAGCTCCTACGAGCAGTACTTC; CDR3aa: CASREHSSSYEQYF
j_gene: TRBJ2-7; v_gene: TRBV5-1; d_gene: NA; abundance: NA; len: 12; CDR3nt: TGCGCCAGCAGCTCACAGGGATACGAGCAGTACTTC; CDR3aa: CASSSQGYEQYF
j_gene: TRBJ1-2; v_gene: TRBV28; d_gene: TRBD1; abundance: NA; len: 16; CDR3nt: TGTGCCAGCAGCAATACCGGGACAGGGGGCGTCCATGGCTACACCTTC; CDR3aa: CASSNTGTGGVHGYTF
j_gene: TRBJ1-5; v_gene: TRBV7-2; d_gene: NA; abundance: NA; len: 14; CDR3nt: TGTGCCAGCAGCTTAAGCCTTAGCAATCAGCCCCAGCATTTT; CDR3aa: CASSLSLSNQPQHF
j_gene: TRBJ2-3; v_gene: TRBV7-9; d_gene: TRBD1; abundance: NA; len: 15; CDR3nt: TGTGCCAGCAGCCTCAGGACAGGGGGCACAGATACGCAGTATTTT; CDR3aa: CASSLRTGGTDTQYF
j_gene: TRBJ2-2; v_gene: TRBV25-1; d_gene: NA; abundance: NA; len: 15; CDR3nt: TGTGCCAGCAGTGAATCAAATGGCCAGACCGGGGAGCTGTTTTTT; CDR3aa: CASSESNGQTGELFF
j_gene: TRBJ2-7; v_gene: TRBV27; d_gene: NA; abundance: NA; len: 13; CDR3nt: TGTGCCAGCAGTTCAAATCAGGGGGGCGAGCAGTACTTC; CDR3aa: CASSSNQGGEQYF
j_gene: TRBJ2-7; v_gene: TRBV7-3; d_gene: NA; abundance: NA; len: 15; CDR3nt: TGTGCCAGCAGCTTAATGGGTGGGCGTGGCTACGAGCAGTACTTC; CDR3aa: CASSLMGGRGYEQYF
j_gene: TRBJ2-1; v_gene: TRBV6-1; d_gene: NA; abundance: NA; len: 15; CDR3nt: TGTGCCAGCAGTGAAGATTTTCGGGGGTGGAATGAGCAGTTCTTC; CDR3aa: CASSEDFRGWNEQFF
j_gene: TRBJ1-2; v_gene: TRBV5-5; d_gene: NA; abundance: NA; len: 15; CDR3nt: TGTGCCAGCAGCTTGGCGACAGTTTCTAACTATGGCTACACCTTC; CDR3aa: CASSLATVSNYGYTF
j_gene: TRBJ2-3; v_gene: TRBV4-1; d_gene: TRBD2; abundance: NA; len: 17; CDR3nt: TGCGCCAGCAGCCGGTCCCGACTAGCGGACCCTTCAGATACGCAGTATTTT; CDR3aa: CASSRSRLADPSDTQYF